Listed here are 6 T cell receptor beta chains from one sample, sequenced in a study of blood T cell repertoires in COVID-19. Assay used: immunoSEQ multiplex PCR; TCRdb lists only in-frame clones, some missing. The profile shows 200,000 to 250,000 clones, around 84% of them singletons. Sequencing input: peripheral blood. These TCRs come from a man aged 40-49 years with acute or convalescent COVID-19.

The V call is TRBV5-1, the J call TRBJ1-2; D not resolved. The CDR3 is made up of 13 amino acids. The germline CDR1 and CDR2 sequences are SGHRS and YFSETQ. Trimming cost V 4 bases and J 3 bases, with 10 bases left between them. The CDR3 bases are TGCGCCAGCAGCCTCGGGGAGGACTATGGCTACACCTTC. It codes for CASSLGEDYGYTF.

Written as DNA, the CDR3 is TGTGCCAGCAGTTCCTCCGGGACATCGACCTACAATGAGCAGTTCTTC. Translated: CASSSSGTSTYNEQFF. This chain links TRBV6-5 with TRBJ2-1, with D maybe TRBD1 (6 bases). This CDR3 is 16 amino acids long. V was clipped by 4 bases and J by 2 bases, with 15 bases between them. The V gene's germline CDR1 is MNHEY and CDR2 SVGAGI.

The chain joins TRBV7-3 to TRBJ2-1; tentative D call: TRBD1 (5 bases). V dropped 3 bases and J dropped 10 bases, with 13 bases sitting between them. CDR1 is SGHTA and CDR2 is FQGTGA in the germline V gene. This CDR3 is built from 13 residues. CDR3 coding DNA: TGTGCCAGCAGCTTCAACGCCCGACAGGAGCAGTTCTTC. Translation gives CASSFNARQEQFF.

The genes are TRBV13 and TRBJ2-3, with TRBD1 matching 7 bases. The V gene end was trimmed by 1 base and the J gene end by 1 base; junction bases not matched to a gene: 8. Germline-derived CDR1 and CDR2 are PRHDT and FYEKMQ (reference sequence). This CDR3 spans 17 amino acids. CDR3 sequence (DNA): TGTGCCAGCAGCTTAGAGGGGGACAGTTTACGCACAGATACGCAGTATTTT. The encoded protein is CASSLEGDSLRTDTQYF.

CDR3 nucleotide sequence: TGTGCCAGCAGCTTTAAACAGGGGAACACTGAAGCTTTCTTT. Amino acid sequence: CASSFKQGNTEAFF. J is TRBJ1-1 and V is TRBV11-1; maybe TRBD1 (6 bases). The germline gives CDR1 SGHAT, CDR2 FQDESV (reference sequence). CDR3 length equals 14 residues. V gave up 3 bases and J gave up 1 base, with 9 bases separating them.

Only one count was recorded for this clone. This rearrangement joins TRBV28 to TRBJ1-2, with a weak D call TRBD1 (5 bases). The CDR3 has 18 amino acids. Germline loops: CDR1 MDHEN, CDR2 SYDVKM. V lost 3 bases, J lost 2 bases, and 22 bases lay in between. CDR3 region: CASSFGSVLGAPNYGYTF. The DNA of the CDR3 is TGTGCCAGCAGTTTCGGGTCGGTGTTAGGGGCTCCAAACTATGGCTACACCTTC.